Sequencing of this T cell receptor beta chain was carried out in a study of cytomegalovirus exposure and HLA in healthy donors. This clone occurred a few times. Its antigen is undetermined. Study outcomes and limitations: Analyses of presence and absence presupposed an approximately uniform sequencing depth across donors.

Amplification used 60 Vbeta primers and 13 Jbeta primers. The repertoire was sequenced with immunoSEQ multiplex PCR; TCRdb's copy has only in-frame clones and lacks some. The sample has 100,000 to 150,000 clones, 75% to 85% seen once; the top ten hold 1%. CDR3 length equals 15 residues. The germline V gene encodes CDR1 SGHRS and CDR2 YFSETQ. The V and J ends lost 4 bases and 6 bases, in that order; junction bases with no gene match: 11. This receptor was obtained from a man in his forties in good health and CMV-seronegative. The sequenced material came from PBMCs. The V gene is TRBV5-1, the J gene TRBJ2-7; TRBD1 matches 9 bases. CDR3 sequence reads: CASSLEPGTGLEQYF. CDR3 DNA: TGCGCCAGCAGCCTAGAACCCGGGACAGGGCTCGAGCAGTACTTC. Complete variable domain (other parts from reference TRBV5-1 and TRBJ2-7): KAGVTQTPRYLIKTRGQQVTLSCSPISGHRSVSWYQQTPGQGLQFLFEYFSETQRNKGNFPGRFSGRQFSNSRSEMNVSTLELGDSALYLCASSLEPGTGLEQYFGPGTRLTVT.